The 11 T cell receptor beta chains listed next were all sequenced from one sample in a study of brain T cells in children with intractable seizures. Time point in this sample: blood from clinic visit 5 months post-surgery; TSC patient then seizure free. This table comes from immunoSEQ multiplex PCR, and its TCRdb copy is limited to in-frame clones, with some not included. The table shows hundreds of thousands of clones, with over 85% occurring only once. Specimen: peripheral blood, collected 4 to 5 months after surgery. Every receptor here comes from a boy less than two years old with tuberous sclerosis and intractable seizures.

This clone was counted a few times. The chain uses TRBV11-3 and TRBJ2-3; D is undetermined. The length of the CDR3 is 12 residues. CDR1 SGHNT and CDR2 YENEEA come from the germline V gene. Trimming left V 4 bases short and J 1 base short, with 3 bases between. The CDR3 is CASSSRTDTQYF. CDR3 nucleotide sequence: TGTGCCAGCAGCTCGCGCACAGATACGCAGTATTTT.

The gene calls are TRBV28 and TRBJ1-6, with TRBD1 matching over 11 bases. The J segment lost 6 bases and the V segment lost 7 bases, leaving 8 bases of the junction unmatched. This CDR3 contains 16 residues. Germline lookup yields CDR1 MDHEN and CDR2 SYDVKM. For the CDR3, the DNA is TGTGCCAGCATTAGAGTGGACAGGGGGCTTAATTCACCCCTCCACTTT. Protein: CASIRVDRGLNSPLHF.

The chain combines TRBV10-3 with TRBJ2-1; TRBD1 matches 8 bases. Germline trimming cut 2 bases from V and 3 bases from J; bases unmatched to any gene: 6. This CDR3 is 16 amino acids long. Looked up from germline, CDR1 is ENHRY and CDR2 is SYGVKD. CDR3 sequence reads: CAISEPGQGSYNEQFF. DNA of the CDR3: TGTGCCATCAGTGAGCCTGGACAGGGAAGCTACAATGAGCAGTTCTTC.

The rearrangement uses TRBV5-6 and TRBJ2-7; 13 bases match TRBD2. The germline CDR1 and CDR2 sequences are SGHDT and YYEEEE. This CDR3 region has 17 residues. The V and J ends lost 5 bases and 4 bases, in that order; junction bases with no gene match: 12. CDR3 residues: CASSLTSGTSGIYEQYF. The CDR3 DNA reads as TGTGCCAGCAGTTTGACTTCCGGGACTAGCGGGATATACGAGCAGTACTTC.

The rearrangement uses TRBV19 and TRBJ2-7, with D possibly TRBD1 on 6 matching bases. This CDR3 contains 14 residues. Germline V CDR1 and CDR2: LNHDA, SQIVND (reference sequence). Trimming removed 4 bases from V and 2 bases from J, with 12 bases in between. The CDR3 sequence: CASSSPRGPYEQYF. The CDR3 DNA reads as TGTGCCAGTAGTAGCCCCAGGGGTCCCTACGAGCAGTACTTC. The whole variable domain, remainder taken from reference TRBV19 and TRBJ2-7, is DGGITQSPKYLFRKEGQNVTLSCEQNLNHDAMYWYRQDPGQGLRLIYYSQIVNDFQKGDIAEGYSVSREKKESFPLTVTSAQKNPTAFYLCASSSPRGPYEQYFGPGTRLTVT.

The chain links TRBV9 to TRBJ2-3; 12 bases agree with TRBD2. The V and J ends lost 0 bases and 7 bases, in that order; junction bases with no gene match: 15. The CDR3 contains 19 residues. Germline CDR1 is SGDLS and CDR2 is YYNGEE. DNA of the CDR3: TGTGCCAGCAGCGTAGGTCTAGCGGGAGGGCAGGGCAAGTTAAATACGCAGTATTTT. It is translated as CASSVGLAGGQGKLNTQYF.

V and J are TRBV19 and TRBJ1-4; 9 bases fit TRBD1. This CDR3 comprises 21 residues. With 7 bases clipped from V and 0 bases from J, the junction kept 21 bases outside the gene matches. Per the germline V gene, CDR1 is LNHDA and CDR2 is SQIVND (reference sequence). The CDR3 reads CASTTLNRGPDGVATNEKLFF. The CDR3 DNA sequence: TGTGCCAGTACCACCCTTAACAGGGGGCCCGACGGGGTTGCAACTAATGAAAAACTGTTTTTT.

The chain uses TRBV7-3 and TRBJ2-3, with D possibly matching TRBD2 (6 bases). Trimming took off 6 bases at V and 2 bases at J, with 12 bases between the two ends. This CDR3 is 14 amino acids long. Germline V gene data show CDR1 as SGHTA and CDR2 as FQGTGA. CDR3 region: CASSNSGATDTQYF. CDR3 nucleotides: TGTGCCAGCAGTAATAGCGGAGCCACAGATACGCAGTATTTT.

CDR3 in DNA: TGCGCCAGCGCGGGGGGGATTTTAGCGGGCCTAACCTACAATGAGCAGTTCTTC. Its translation: CASAGGILAGLTYNEQFF. V usage is TRBV5-1 and J usage is TRBJ2-1, with 9 bases that match TRBD2. CDR1 is SGHRS, CDR2 YFSETQ, per germline. J was trimmed by 2 bases and V by 7 bases; bases with no gene match: 16. The CDR3 has 18 residues. Combining the CDR3 with reference TRBV5-1 and TRBJ2-1 gives the whole variable domain KAGVTQTPRYLIKTRGQQVTLSCSPISGHRSVSWYQQTPGQGLQFLFEYFSETQRNKGNFPGRFSGRQFSNSRSEMNVSTLELGDSALYLCASAGGILAGLTYNEQFFGPGTRLTVL.

The CDR3 coding sequence is TGTGCCAGCAGCTTTGCCGGAGACACAGATACGCAGTATTTT. Amino acids: CASSFAGDTDTQYF. The chain combines TRBV7-2 with TRBJ2-3; D call uncertain. Germline V gene data show CDR1 as SGHTA and CDR2 as FQGNSA. The CDR3 length is 14 residues. The V and J ends lost 3 bases and 2 bases respectively, with 9 bases between them.

This clone has just one count. The chain combines TRBV7-3 with TRBJ2-3; TRBD2 matches 11 bases. Germline V CDR1 and CDR2: SGHTA, FQGTGA. CDR3 length: 18 amino acids. Trimming removed 0 bases from V and 11 bases from J; junction bases left unmatched: 16. The CDR3 coding sequence is TGTGCCAGCAGCTTAACCCTAGCGGGGGGCCCCGCCTCCTCCGTGCAGTATTTT. This gives the protein CASSLTLAGGPASSVQYF. Supplemented by reference TRBV7-3 and TRBJ2-3, the full variable domain reads GAGVSQTPSNKVTEKGKYVELRCDPISGHTALYWYRQSLGQGPEFLIYFQGTGAADDSGLPNDRFFAVRPEGSVSTLKIQRTERGDSAVYLCASSLTLAGGPASSVQYFGPGTRLTVL.